This T cell receptor beta chain appears in the sequencing data of a study of T cell repertoires in cytomegalovirus infection. CDR1 is SGHTA and CDR2 is FQGNSA in the germline V gene. V was cut by 4 bases and J by 4 bases, with 14 bases left in between. The CDR3 runs to 15 residues. Each CDR3 protein is one row after TCRdb ran MiXCR on the reads. The top ten hold 1.6% of the sample, which has 250,000 or so distinct CDR3 sequences, more than 9% seen once. Study-level points and caveats: CMV-specific TCR beta clonotypes restricted by HLA-C were the ones dominating the ex vivo response. Accumulated public TCR beta family frequency recognized individuals carrying CMV together with the relevant HLA.

About this clonotype itself: Its antigen is undetermined.

This sequence was found in a human donor in good health (CMV status not recorded). Some clones in this sample may be carry-over from other donors' samples. V gene TRBV7-2 combines with J gene TRBJ2-1, with D perhaps given as TRBD1 or TRBD2 (5 bases each). The sequenced sample consisted of PBMCs. CDR3: CASSSEGTAYNEQFF. CDR3 sequence (DNA): TGTGCCAGCAGCTCCGAGGGGACCGCTTACAATGAGCAGTTCTTC.